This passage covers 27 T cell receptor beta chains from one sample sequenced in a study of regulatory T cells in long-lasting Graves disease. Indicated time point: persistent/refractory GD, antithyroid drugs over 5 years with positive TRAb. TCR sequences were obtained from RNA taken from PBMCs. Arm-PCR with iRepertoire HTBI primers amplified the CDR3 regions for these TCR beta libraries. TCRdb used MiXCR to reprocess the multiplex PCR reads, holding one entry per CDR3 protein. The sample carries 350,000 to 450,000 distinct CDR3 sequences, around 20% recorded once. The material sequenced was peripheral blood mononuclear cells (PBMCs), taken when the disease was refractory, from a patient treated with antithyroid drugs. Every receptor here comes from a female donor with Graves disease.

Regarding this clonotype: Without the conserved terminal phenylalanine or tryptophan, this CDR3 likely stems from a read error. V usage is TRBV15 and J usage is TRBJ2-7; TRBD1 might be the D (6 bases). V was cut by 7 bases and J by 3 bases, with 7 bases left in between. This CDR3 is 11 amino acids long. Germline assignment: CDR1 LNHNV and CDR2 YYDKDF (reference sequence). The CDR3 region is CATTDSYEQYS. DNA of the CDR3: TGTGCCACCACGGACAGCTACGAGCAGTACTCC.

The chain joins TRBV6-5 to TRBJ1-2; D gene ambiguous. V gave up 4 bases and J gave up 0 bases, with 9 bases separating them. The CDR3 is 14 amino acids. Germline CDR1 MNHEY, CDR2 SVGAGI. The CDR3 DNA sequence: TGTGCCAGCAGTTCCGGGGAGGCTAACTATGGCTACACCTTC. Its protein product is CASSSGEANYGYTF.

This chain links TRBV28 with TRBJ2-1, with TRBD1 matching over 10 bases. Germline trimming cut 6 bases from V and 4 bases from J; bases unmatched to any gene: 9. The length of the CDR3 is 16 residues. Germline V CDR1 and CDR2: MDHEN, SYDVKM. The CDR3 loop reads CASRYRQGASYNEQFF. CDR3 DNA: TGTGCCAGCAGATATAGACAGGGGGCGAGTTACAATGAGCAGTTCTTC.

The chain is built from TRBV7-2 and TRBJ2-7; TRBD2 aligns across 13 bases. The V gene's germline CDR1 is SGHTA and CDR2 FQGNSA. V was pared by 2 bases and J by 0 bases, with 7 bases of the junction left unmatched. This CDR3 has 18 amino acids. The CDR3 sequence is CASSLPLRTSGSSYEQYF. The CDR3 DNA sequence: TGTGCCAGCAGCTTACCCTTACGGACTAGCGGGAGCTCCTACGAGCAGTACTTC.

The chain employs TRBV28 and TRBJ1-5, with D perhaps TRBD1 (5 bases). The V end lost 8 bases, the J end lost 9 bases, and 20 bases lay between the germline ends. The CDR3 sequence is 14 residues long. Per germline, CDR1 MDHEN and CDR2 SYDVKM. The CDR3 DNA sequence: TGTGCCAGCTCCTGGGGCAGGGCCTCAGGGCCCCAGCATTTT. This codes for CASSWGRASGPQHF.

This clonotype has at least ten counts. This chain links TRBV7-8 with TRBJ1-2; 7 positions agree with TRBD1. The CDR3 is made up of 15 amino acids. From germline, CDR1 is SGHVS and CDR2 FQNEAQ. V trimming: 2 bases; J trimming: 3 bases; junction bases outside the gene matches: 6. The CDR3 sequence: CASSLYEGQYYGYTF. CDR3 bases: TGTGCCAGCAGCTTATACGAGGGACAGTACTATGGCTACACCTTC.

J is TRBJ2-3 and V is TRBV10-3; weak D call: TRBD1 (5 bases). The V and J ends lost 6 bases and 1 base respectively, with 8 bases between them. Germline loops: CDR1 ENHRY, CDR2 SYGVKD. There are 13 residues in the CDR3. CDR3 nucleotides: TGTGCCATCAGCGCGACAGGCACAGATACGCAGTATTTT. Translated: CAISATGTDTQYF.

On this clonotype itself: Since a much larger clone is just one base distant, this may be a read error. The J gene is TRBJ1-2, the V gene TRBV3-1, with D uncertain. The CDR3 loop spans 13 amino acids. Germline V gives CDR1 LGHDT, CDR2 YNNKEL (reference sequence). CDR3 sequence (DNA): TGTGCCGGCAGCCAAGGACGGAGGGATGGCTACACCTTC. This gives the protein CAGSQGRRDGYTF. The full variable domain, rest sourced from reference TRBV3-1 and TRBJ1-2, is DTAVSQTPKYLVTQMGNDKSIKCEQNLGHDTMYWYKQDSKKFLKIMFSYNNKELIINETVPNRFSPKSPDKAHLNLHINSLELGDSAVYFCAGSQGRRDGYTFGSGTRLTVV.

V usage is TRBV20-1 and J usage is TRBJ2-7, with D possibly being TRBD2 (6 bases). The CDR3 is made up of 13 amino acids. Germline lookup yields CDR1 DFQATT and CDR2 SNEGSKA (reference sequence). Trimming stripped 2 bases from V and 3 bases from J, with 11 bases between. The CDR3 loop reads CSARTTSLYEQYF. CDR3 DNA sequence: TGCAGTGCTAGAACCACTAGCCTCTACGAGCAGTACTTC.

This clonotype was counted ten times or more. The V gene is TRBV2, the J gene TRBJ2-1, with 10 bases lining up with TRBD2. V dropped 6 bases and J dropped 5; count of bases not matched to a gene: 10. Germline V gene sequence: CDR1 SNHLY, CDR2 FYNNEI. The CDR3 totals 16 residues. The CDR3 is CASSYNPGTSDNEQFF. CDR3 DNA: TGTGCCAGCAGCTACAACCCCGGGACTAGCGACAATGAGCAGTTCTTC.

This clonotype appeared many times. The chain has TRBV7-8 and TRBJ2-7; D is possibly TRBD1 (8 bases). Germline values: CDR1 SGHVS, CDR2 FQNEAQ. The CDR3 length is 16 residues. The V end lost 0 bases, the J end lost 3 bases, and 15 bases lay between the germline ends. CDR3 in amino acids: CASSLASTGGGYEQYF. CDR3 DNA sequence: TGTGCCAGCAGCTTAGCCTCAACAGGGGGGGGCTACGAGCAGTACTTC.

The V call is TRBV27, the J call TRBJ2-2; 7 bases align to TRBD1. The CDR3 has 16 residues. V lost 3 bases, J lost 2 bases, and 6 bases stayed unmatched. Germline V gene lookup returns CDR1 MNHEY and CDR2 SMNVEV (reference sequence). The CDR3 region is CASSLLSGGNTGELFF. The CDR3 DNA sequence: TGTGCCAGCAGTTTGTTGTCAGGGGGTAACACCGGGGAGCTGTTTTTT.

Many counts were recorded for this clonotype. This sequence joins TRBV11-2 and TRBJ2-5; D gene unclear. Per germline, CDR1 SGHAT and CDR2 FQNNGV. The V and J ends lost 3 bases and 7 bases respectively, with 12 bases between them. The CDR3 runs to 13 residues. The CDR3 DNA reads TGTGCCAGCAGCTTGTCCTCCAGTGGGACCCAGTACTTC. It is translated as CASSLSSSGTQYF.

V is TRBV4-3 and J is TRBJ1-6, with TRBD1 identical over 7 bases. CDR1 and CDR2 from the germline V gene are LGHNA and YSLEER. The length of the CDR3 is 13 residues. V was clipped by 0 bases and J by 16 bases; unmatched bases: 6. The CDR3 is CASSQEWDSWLHF. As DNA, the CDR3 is TGCGCCAGCAGCCAAGAGTGGGACAGCTGGCTCCACTTT.

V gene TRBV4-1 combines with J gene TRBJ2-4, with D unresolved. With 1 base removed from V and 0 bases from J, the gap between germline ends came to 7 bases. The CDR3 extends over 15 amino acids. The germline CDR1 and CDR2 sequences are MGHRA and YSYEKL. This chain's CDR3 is CASSQGGRAKNIQYF. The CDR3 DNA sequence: TGCGCCAGCAGCCAAGGAGGACGAGCCAAAAACATTCAGTACTTC.

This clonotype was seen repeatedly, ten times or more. The chain's CDR3 is CASSVGGPPLETQYF. In DNA, the CDR3 is TGTGCCAGCAGTGTCGGCGGTCCCCCGCTAGAGACCCAGTACTTC. The chain joins TRBV27 to TRBJ2-5, with D uncertain. The length of the CDR3 is 15 residues. Germline V gives CDR1 MNHEY, CDR2 SMNVEV (reference sequence). Between the trimmed V and J ends, which lost 5 bases and 4 bases, there was a span of 17 bases.

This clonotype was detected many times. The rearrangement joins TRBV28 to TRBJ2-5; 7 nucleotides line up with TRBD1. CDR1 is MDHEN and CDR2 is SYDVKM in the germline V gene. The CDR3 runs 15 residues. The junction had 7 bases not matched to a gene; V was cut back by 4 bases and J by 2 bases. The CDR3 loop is CASSSLGQFQETQYF. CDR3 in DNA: TGTGCCAGCAGTTCCCTGGGACAGTTTCAAGAGACCCAGTACTTC.

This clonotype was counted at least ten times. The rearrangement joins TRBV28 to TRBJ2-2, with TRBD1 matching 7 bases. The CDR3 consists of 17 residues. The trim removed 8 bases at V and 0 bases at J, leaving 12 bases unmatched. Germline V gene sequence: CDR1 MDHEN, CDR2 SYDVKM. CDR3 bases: TGTGCCAGCTCATCCTTCCGGGACAGCCCGAACACCGGGGAGCTGTTTTTT. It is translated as CASSSFRDSPNTGELFF.

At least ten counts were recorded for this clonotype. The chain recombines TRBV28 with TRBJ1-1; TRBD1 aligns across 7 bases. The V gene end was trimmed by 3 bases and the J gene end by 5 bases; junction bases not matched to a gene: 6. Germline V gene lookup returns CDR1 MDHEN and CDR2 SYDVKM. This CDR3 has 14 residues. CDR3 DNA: TGTGCCAGCAGTTTGAAGGGGGCAACGACTGAAGCTTTCTTT. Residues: CASSLKGATTEAFF.

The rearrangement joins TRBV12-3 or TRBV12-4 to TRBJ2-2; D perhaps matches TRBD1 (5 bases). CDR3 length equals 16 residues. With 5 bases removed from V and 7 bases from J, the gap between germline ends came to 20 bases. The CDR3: CASSPSPGLQGGELFF. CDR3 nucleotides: TGTGCCAGCAGTCCTTCACCCGGGCTCCAGGGCGGGGAGCTGTTTTTT.

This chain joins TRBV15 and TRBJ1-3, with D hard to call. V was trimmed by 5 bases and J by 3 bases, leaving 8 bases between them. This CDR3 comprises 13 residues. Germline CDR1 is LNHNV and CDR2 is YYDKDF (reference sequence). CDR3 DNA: TGTGCCACCAGCGGTGGCCGTGGAAACACCATATATTTT. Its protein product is CATSGGRGNTIYF. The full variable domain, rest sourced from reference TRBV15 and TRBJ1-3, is DAMVIQNPRYQVTQFGKPVTLSCSQTLNHNVMYWYQQKSSQAPKLLFHYYDKDFNNEADTPDNFQSRRPNTSFCFLDIRSPGLGDTAMYLCATSGGRGNTIYFGEGSWLTVV.

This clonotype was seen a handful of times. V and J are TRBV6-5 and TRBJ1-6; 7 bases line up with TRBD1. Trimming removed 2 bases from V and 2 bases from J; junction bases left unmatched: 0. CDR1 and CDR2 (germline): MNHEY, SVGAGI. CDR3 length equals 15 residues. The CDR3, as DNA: TGTGCCAGCAGTTACGACAGGGCCTATAATTCACCCCTCCACTTT. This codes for CASSYDRAYNSPLHF.

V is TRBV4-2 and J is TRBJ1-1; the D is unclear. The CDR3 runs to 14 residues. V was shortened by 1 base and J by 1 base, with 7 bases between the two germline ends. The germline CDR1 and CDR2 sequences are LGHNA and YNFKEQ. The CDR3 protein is CASSQGPGNTEAFF. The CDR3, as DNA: TGTGCCAGCAGCCAAGGCCCGGGGAACACTGAAGCTTTCTTT.

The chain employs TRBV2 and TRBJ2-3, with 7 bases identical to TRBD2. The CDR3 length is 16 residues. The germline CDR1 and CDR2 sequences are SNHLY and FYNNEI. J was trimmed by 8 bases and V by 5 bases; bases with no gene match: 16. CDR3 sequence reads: CASSSVWDDRGSTQYF. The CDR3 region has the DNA TGTGCCAGCAGTTCTGTTTGGGACGACCGCGGGAGTACGCAGTATTTT.

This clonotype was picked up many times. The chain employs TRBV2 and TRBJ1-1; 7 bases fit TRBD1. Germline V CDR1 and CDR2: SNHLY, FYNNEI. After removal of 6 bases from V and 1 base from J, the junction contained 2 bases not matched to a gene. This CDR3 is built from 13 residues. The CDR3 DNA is TGTGCCAGCAGGGACAGGTCGAACACTGAAGCTTTCTTT. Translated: CASRDRSNTEAFF.

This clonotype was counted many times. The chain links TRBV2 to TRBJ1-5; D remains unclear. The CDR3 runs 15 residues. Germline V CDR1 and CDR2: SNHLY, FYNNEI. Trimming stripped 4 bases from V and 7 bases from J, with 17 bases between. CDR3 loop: CASSVERGVGQPQHF. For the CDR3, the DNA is TGTGCCAGCAGTGTTGAGAGAGGAGTTGGCCAGCCCCAGCATTTT.

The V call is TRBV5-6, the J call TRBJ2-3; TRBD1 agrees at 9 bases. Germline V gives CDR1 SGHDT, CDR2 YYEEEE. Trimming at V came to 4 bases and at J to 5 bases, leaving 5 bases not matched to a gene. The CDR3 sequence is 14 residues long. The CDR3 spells CASSRTGVIDTQYF. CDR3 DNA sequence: TGTGCCAGCAGCCGGACAGGGGTCATAGATACGCAGTATTTT.